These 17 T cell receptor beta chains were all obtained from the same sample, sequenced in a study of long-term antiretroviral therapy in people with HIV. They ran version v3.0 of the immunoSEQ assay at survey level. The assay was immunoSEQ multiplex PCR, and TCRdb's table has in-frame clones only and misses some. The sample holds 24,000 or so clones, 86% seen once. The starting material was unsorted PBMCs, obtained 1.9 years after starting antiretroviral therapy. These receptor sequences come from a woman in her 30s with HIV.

CDR3: CAISGLGGTEAFF. CDR3 in DNA: TGTGCCATCAGTGGCCTCGGGGGCACTGAAGCTTTCTTT. The chain is built from TRBV10-3 and TRBJ1-1; perhaps TRBD1 as D (5 bases). Trimming removed 4 bases from V and 4 bases from J, with 10 bases in between. This CDR3 has 13 amino acids. In germline, CDR1 is ENHRY, CDR2 SYGVKD.

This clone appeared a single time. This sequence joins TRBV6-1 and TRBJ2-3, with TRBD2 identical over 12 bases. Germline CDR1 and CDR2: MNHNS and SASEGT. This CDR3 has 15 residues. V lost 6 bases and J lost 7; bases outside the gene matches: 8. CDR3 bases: TGTGCCAGCAGGGCTCTAGCGGGGGGGTTGAATACGCAGTATTTT. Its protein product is CASRALAGGLNTQYF.

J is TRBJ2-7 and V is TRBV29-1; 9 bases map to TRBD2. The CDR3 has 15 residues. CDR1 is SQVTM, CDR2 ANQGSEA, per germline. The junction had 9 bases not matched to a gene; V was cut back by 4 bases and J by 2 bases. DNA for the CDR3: TGCAGCGTTGCAGGTGGGGCGGGGGGGCCCTACGAGCAGTACTTC. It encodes CSVAGGAGGPYEQYF.

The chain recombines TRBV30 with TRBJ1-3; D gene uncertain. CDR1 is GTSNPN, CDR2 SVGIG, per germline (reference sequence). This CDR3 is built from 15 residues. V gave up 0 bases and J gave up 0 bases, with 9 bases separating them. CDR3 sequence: CAWSVGQLSGNTIYF. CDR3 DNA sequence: TGTGCCTGGAGTGTTGGGCAGCTCTCTGGAAACACCATATATTTT.

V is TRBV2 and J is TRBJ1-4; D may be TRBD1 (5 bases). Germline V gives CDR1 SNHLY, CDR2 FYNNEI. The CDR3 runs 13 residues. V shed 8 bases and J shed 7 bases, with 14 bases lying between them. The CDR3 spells CASGRGESEKLFF. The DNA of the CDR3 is TGTGCCAGCGGGCGGGGGGAGAGTGAAAAACTGTTTTTT.

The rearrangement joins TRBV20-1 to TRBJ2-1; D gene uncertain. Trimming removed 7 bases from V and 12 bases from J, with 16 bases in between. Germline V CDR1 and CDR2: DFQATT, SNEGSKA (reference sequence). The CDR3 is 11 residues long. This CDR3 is CSVGSSEVQFF. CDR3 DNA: TGCAGTGTAGGTAGTTCTGAGGTGCAGTTCTTC.

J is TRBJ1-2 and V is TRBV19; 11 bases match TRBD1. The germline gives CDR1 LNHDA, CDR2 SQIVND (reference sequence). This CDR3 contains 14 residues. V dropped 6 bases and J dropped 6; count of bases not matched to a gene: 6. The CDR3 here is CASRDRGREDGYTF. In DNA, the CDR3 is TGTGCCAGTAGGGACAGGGGGCGCGAGGATGGCTACACCTTC.

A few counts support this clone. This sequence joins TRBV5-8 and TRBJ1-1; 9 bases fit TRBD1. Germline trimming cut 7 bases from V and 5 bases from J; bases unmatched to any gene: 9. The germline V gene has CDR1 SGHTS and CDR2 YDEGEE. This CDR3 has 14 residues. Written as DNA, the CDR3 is TGTGCCAGCGCTTCGGGACAGGGTGGTACTGAAGCTTTCTTT. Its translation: CASASGQGGTEAFF.

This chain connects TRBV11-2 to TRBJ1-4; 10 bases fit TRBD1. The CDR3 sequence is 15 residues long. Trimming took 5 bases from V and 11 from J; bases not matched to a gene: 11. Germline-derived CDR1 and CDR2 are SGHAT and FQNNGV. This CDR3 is CASSLRQGATLKLFF. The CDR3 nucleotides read TGTGCCAGCAGCCTTAGACAGGGGGCGACTCTGAAACTGTTTTTT.

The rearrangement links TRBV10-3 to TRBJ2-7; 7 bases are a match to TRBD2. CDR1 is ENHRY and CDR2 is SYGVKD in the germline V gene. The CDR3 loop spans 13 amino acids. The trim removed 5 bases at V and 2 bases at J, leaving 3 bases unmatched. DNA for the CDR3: TGTGCCATCAGTAGCGGGGCGCCCTACGAGCAGTACTTC. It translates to CAISSGAPYEQYF.

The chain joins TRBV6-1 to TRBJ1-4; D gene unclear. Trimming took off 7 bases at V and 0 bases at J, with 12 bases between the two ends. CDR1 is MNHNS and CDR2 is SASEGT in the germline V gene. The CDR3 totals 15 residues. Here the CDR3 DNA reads TGTGCCAGCACCTACACGGGTGCAACTAATGAAAAACTGTTTTTT. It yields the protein CASTYTGATNEKLFF.

The CDR3 loop reads CASSPGFSYEQYF. CDR3 coding DNA: TGTGCCAGCAGTCCAGGATTCTCCTACGAGCAGTACTTC. V is TRBV5-4 and J is TRBJ2-7; D gene uncertain. From germline, CDR1 is SGHNT and CDR2 YYREEE (reference sequence). This CDR3 is 13 amino acids long. The V end lost 5 bases, the J end lost 0 bases, and 9 bases lay between the germline ends.

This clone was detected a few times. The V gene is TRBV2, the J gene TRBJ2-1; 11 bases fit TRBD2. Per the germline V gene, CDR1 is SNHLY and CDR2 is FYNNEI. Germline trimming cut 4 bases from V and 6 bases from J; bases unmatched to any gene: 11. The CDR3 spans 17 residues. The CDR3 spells CASSGGRGSGGANEQFF. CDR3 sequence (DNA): TGTGCCAGCAGTGGAGGTCGTGGTAGCGGGGGGGCCAATGAGCAGTTCTTC.

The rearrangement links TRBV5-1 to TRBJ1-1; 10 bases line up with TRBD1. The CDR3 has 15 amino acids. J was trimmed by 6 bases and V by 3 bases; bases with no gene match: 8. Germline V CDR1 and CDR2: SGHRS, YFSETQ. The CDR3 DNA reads TGCGCCAGCAGCTGGGGACAGGGGAAGGTCGCTGAAGCTTTCTTT. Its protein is CASSWGQGKVAEAFF.

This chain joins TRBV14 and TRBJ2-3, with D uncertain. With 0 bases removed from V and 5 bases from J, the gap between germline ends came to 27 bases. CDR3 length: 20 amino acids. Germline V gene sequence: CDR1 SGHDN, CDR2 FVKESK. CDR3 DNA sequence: TGTGCCAGCAGCCAAGATTCGGTTGGCGCCCCCAGCTTCTTCAGAGATACGCAGTATTTT. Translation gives CASSQDSVGAPSFFRDTQYF.

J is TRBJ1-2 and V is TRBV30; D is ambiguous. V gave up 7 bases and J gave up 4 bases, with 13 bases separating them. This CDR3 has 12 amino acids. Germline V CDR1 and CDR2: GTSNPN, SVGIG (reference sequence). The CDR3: CAFIGPFYGYTF. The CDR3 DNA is TGTGCCTTTATAGGGCCGTTCTATGGCTACACCTTC.

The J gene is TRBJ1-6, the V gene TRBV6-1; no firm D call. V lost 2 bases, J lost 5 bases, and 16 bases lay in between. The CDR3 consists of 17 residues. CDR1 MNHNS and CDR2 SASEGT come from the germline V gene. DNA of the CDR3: TGTGCCAGCAGTGAACTTACACTCGGAGCCAATAATTCACCCCTCCACTTT. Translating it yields CASSELTLGANNSPLHF.